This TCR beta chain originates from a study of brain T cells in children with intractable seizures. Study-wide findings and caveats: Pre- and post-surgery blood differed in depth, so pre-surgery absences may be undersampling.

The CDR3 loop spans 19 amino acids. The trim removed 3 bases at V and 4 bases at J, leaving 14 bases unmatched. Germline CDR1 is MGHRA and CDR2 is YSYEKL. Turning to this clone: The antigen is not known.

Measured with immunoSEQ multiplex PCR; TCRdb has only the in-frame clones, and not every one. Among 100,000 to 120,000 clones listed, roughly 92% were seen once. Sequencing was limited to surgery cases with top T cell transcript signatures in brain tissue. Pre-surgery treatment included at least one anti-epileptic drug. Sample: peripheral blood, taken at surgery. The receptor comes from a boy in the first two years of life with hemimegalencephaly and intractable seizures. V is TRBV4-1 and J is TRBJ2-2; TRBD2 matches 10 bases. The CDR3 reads CASSHAGLAGVGGTGELFF. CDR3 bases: TGCGCCAGCAGCCATGCCGGGCTAGCGGGAGTGGGGGGCACCGGGGAGCTGTTTTTT.